This TCR beta chain was identified during a study of T-cell memory formation after mild COVID-19. This clonotype was recorded at least ten times. Its target is not known. The V end was cut by 8 bases, the J end by 6 bases, with 17 bases between. The CDR3 runs 13 residues. Germline V gene sequence: CDR1 MGHRA, CDR2 YSYEKL. The 5'RACE method, run with constant-segment primers, produced TCR alpha and TCR beta cDNA libraries (carrying sample barcodes and UMIs). Using its own MiXCR run on the 5' RACE reads, TCRdb lists one record per CDR3 protein. This sample has nearly 350,000 distinct CDR3 sequences, with 10% to 15% found just once. General observations from the study: The authors left the SARS-CoV-2 specificity of second-wave clones peaking on day 37 unconfirmed. Later expanders leaned toward CD4+, whereas clones contracting from day 15 to 85 were balanced CD4/CD8. Mainly in CM and EM were contracting CD4+ clones; CD8+ were in EMRA.

The TCR was taken from a man aged 18-30 years who had mild COVID-19 (a few samples of this study predate the infection). Cell type and time point are not known. The rearrangement uses TRBV4-1 and TRBJ2-7, with D possibly matching TRBD2 (7 bases). The material sequenced was PBMCs or a T cell subset sorted from them (not recorded which). CDR3 amino acids: CASSRGGGGEQYF. In DNA, the CDR3 is TGCGCCAGCTCGCGCGGGGGAGGGGGCGAGCAGTACTTC.